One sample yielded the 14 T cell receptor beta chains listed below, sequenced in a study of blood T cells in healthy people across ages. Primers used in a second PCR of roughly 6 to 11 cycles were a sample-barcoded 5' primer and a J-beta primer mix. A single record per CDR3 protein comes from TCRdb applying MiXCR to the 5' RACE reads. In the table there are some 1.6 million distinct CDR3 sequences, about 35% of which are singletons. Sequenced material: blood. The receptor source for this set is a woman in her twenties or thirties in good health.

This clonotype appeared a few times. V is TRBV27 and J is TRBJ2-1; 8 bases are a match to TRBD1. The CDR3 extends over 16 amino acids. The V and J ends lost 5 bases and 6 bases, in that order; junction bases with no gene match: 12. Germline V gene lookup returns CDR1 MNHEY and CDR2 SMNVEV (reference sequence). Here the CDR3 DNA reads TGTGCCAGCAGTGCCACTCCGGGACAGGCTACCAATGAGCAGTTCTTC. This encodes CASSATPGQATNEQFF.

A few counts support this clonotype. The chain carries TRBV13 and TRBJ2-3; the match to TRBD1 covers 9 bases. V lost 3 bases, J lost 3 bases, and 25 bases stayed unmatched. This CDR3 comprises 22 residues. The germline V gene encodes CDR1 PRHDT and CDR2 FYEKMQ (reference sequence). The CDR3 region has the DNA TGTGCCAGCAGCTTCATTCCTCCGGGGACAGGGTCGCCTGACCCTTCGACAGATACGCAGTATTTT. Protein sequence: CASSFIPPGTGSPDPSTDTQYF.

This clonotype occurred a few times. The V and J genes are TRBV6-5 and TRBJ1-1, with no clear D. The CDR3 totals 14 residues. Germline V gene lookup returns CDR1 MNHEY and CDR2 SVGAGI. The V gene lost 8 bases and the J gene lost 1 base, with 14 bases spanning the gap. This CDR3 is CASADRAGNTEAFF. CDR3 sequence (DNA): TGTGCCAGCGCTGATAGAGCGGGGAACACTGAAGCTTTCTTT.

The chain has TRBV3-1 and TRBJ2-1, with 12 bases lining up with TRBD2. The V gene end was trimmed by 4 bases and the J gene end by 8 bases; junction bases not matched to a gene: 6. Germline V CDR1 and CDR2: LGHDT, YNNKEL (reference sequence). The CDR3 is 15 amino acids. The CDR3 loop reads CASSLLAGGIDEQFF. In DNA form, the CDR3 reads TGTGCCAGCAGCCTACTAGCGGGAGGAATAGATGAGCAGTTCTTC.

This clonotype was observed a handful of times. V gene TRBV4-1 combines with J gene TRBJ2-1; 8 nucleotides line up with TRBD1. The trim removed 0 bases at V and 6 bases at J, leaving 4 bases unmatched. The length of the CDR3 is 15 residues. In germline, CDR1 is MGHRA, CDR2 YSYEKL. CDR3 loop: CASSQDGTGINEQFF. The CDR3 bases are TGCGCCAGCAGCCAAGATGGGACAGGTATCAATGAGCAGTTCTTC.

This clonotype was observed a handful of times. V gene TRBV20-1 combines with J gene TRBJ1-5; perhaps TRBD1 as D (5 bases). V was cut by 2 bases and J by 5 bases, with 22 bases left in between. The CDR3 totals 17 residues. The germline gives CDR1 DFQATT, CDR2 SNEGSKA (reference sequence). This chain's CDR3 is CSARKDTGGLRDQPQHF. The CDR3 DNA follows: TGCAGTGCTAGAAAGGACACAGGAGGACTTCGGGATCAGCCCCAGCATTTT.

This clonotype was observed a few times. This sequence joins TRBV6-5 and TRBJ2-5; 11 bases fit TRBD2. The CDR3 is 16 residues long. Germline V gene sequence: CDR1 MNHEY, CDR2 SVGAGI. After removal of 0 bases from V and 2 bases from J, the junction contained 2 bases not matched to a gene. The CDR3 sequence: CASSYSASGGQETQYF. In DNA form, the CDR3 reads TGTGCCAGCAGTTACTCGGCTAGCGGGGGGCAAGAGACCCAGTACTTC.

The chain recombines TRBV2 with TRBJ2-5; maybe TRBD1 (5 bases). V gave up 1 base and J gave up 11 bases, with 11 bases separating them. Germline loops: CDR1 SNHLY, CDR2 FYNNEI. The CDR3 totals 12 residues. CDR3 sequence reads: CASSEGWGLQYF. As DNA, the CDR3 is TGTGCCAGCAGTGAAGGTTGGGGCCTGCAGTACTTC. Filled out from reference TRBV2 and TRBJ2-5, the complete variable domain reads EPEVTQTPSHQVTQMGQEVILRCVPISNHLYFYWYRQILGQKVEFLVSFYNNEISEKSEIFDDQFSVERPDGSNFTLKIRSTKLEDSAMYFCASSEGWGLQYFGPGTRLLVL.

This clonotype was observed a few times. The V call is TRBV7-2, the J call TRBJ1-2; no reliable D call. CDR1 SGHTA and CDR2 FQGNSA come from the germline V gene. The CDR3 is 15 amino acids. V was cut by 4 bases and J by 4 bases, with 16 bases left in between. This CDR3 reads CASSSAAGEAYGYTF. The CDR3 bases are TGTGCCAGCAGCTCGGCGGCGGGTGAGGCCTATGGCTACACCTTC.

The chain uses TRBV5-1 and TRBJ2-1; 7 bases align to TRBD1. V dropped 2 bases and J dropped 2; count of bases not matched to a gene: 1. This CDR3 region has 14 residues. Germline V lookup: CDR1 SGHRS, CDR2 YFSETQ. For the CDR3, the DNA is TGCGCCAGCAGCTTCGGGACAGCCTACAATGAGCAGTTCTTC. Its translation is CASSFGTAYNEQFF.

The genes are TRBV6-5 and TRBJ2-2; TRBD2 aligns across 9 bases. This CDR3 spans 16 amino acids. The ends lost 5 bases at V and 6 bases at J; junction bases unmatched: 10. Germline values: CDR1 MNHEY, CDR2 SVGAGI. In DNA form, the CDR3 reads TGTGCCAGCAGTCCAAGGGCGAAGCGGGGGGCCGGGGAGCTGTTTTTT. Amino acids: CASSPRAKRGAGELFF.

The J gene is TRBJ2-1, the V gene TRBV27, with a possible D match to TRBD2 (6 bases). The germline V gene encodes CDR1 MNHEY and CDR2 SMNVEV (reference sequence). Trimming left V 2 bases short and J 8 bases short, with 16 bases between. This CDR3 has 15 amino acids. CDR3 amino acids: CASSLAGTFIYEQFF. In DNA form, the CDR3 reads TGTGCCAGCAGTTTAGCGGGGACTTTTATCTATGAGCAGTTCTTC.

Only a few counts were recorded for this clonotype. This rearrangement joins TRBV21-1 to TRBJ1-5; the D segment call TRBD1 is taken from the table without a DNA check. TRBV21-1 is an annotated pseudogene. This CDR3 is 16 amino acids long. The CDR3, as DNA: TGTGGCAGCAGCAAAGTGTTAACAGGGGACAATCAGCCCCAGCATTTT. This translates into CGSSKVLTGDNQPQHF.

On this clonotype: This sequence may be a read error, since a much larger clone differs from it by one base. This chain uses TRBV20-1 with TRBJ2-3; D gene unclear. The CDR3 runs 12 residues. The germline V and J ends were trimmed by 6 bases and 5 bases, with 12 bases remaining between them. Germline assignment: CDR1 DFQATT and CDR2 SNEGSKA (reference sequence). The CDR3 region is CSALRIRDTQYF. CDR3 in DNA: TGCAGTGCCCTAAGAATCAGAGATACGCAGTATTTT.